This passage covers 27 T cell receptor beta chains from one sample sequenced in a study of blood T cell repertoires in COVID-19. Generated by immunoSEQ multiplex PCR, the TCRdb table keeps only in-frame clones and is missing some. The sample lists about 140,000 clones, 84% seen once, with approximately 3% in the top ten. The sample comprised PBMCs or T cells enriched from blood (not recorded which). The origin of the receptors is a woman in her forties or fifties with acute COVID-19.

This chain joins TRBV4-3 and TRBJ2-2; D might be TRBD1 (5 bases). The germline V and J ends were trimmed by 5 bases and 3 bases, with 10 bases remaining between them. CDR1 and CDR2 from the germline V gene are LGHNA and YSLEER. The CDR3 contains 14 residues. The CDR3 is CASSYGHDTGELFF. CDR3 sequence (DNA): TGCGCCAGCAGCTACGGACACGACACCGGGGAGCTGTTTTTT.

This clone was detected only a few times. The CDR3 reads CAWSRQVDEQYF. The CDR3 DNA reads TGTGCCTGGAGTAGGCAGGTGGACGAGCAGTACTTC. The gene calls are TRBV30 and TRBJ2-7; D is unresolved. The CDR3 loop spans 12 amino acids. Looked up from germline, CDR1 is GTSNPN and CDR2 is SVGIG (reference sequence). The ends were cut back, 2 bases at V and 5 bases at J, with 10 bases in the middle.

This chain connects TRBV19 to TRBJ2-4; D uncertain. Germline V CDR1 and CDR2: LNHDA, SQIVND (reference sequence). The CDR3 is 14 amino acids. V dropped 5 bases and J dropped 0 bases, with 8 bases sitting between them. CDR3 sequence reads: CASSGTGAKNIQYF. The CDR3 nucleotides are TGTGCCAGTAGTGGTACGGGAGCCAAAAACATTCAGTACTTC. The full variable domain, with the rest looked up from reference TRBV19 and TRBJ2-4, is DGGITQSPKYLFRKEGQNVTLSCEQNLNHDAMYWYRQDPGQGLRLIYYSQIVNDFQKGDIAEGYSVSREKKESFPLTVTSAQKNPTAFYLCASSGTGAKNIQYFGAGTRLSVL.

The gene calls are TRBV9 and TRBJ1-2; 10 bases are shared with TRBD1. The CDR3 covers 15 residues. The junction had 9 bases not matched to a gene; V was cut back by 2 bases and J by 8 bases. Germline loops: CDR1 SGDLS, CDR2 YYNGEE. CDR3 nucleotides: TGTGCCAGCAGCGTCGGACAGGGGGTGATCTGGGGCTACACCTTC. Translation: CASSVGQGVIWGYTF.

The chain links TRBV7-8 to TRBJ1-5; D is possibly TRBD1 (6 bases). Trimming removed 3 bases from V and 3 bases from J, with 12 bases in between. Per germline, CDR1 SGHVS and CDR2 FQNEAQ. The CDR3 spans 15 residues. The CDR3 reads CASSLTRQANQPQHF. CDR3 in DNA: TGTGCCAGCAGCTTGACCCGACAGGCCAATCAGCCCCAGCATTTT.

The genes are TRBV3-1 (or the pseudogene TRBV3-2) and TRBJ1-2; tentatively, D is TRBD1 (6 bases). The ends were cut back, 1 base at V and 6 bases at J, with 18 bases in the middle. Per germline, CDR1 LGHDT and CDR2 YNNKEL (reference sequence). The CDR3 runs to 16 residues. CDR3 in amino acids: CASSQGIVNRDDGYTF. In nucleotides, the CDR3 is TGTGCCAGCAGCCAAGGAATAGTAAACAGGGACGATGGCTACACCTTC.

The chain employs TRBV6-5 and TRBJ2-5; no clear D gene. The CDR3 is 15 residues long. Germline V gives CDR1 MNHEY, CDR2 SVGAGI. Trimming took 4 bases from V and 7 from J, leaving 19 bases between them. As DNA, the CDR3 is TGTGCCAGCAGTTCCTCCCAGGCCAACCCATTGACCCAGTACTTC. This codes for CASSSSQANPLTQYF.

The CDR3 bases are TGTGCCAGCAGTTACTCCTCGGTTGAGATGACCCAGTACTTC. The encoded protein is CASSYSSVEMTQYF. V gene TRBV6-6 combines with J gene TRBJ2-5; D is uncertain. CDR1 is MNHNY, CDR2 SVGAGI, per germline (reference sequence). V was trimmed by 0 bases and J by 7 bases, leaving 12 bases between them. This CDR3 contains 14 residues.

The chain carries TRBV5-1 and TRBJ2-7; 9 bases line up with TRBD1. Trimming removed 1 base from V and 7 bases from J; junction bases left unmatched: 6. This CDR3 contains 14 residues. The V gene's germline CDR1 is SGHRS and CDR2 YFSETQ. The CDR3 here is CASSLNRGLQEQYF. CDR3 DNA: TGCGCCAGCAGCTTGAACAGGGGGCTGCAAGAGCAGTACTTC. The full variable domain, completed using reference TRBV5-1 and TRBJ2-7, is KAGVTQTPRYLIKTRGQQVTLSCSPISGHRSVSWYQQTPGQGLQFLFEYFSETQRNKGNFPGRFSGRQFSNSRSEMNVSTLELGDSALYLCASSLNRGLQEQYFGPGTRLTVT.

The chain couples TRBV2 to TRBJ2-5; 8 bases match TRBD1. The V and J ends lost 7 bases and 3 bases, in that order; junction bases with no gene match: 10. The CDR3 has 15 amino acids. Per the germline V gene, CDR1 is SNHLY and CDR2 is FYNNEI. CDR3 nucleotide sequence: TGTGCCAGCAAGGTCGGAGGACAGGGCAAAGAGACCCAGTACTTC. As protein: CASKVGGQGKETQYF.

CDR3 region: CASSHQESYEQYF. CDR3 nucleotides: TGCGCCAGCAGCCATCAAGAGTCCTACGAGCAGTACTTC. The V call is TRBV4-1, the J call TRBJ2-7; D is ambiguous. The CDR3 consists of 13 residues. The V end lost 3 bases, the J end lost 1 base, and 7 bases lay between the germline ends. The V gene's germline CDR1 is MGHRA and CDR2 YSYEKL.

CDR3 sequence reads: CASRNRDSGYEQYF. DNA of the CDR3: TGTGCCAGCAGAAACCGGGACTCAGGATACGAGCAGTACTTC. The gene calls are TRBV5-4 and TRBJ2-7; tentative D call: TRBD2 (6 bases). CDR1 is SGHNT and CDR2 is YYREEE in the germline V gene (reference sequence). Trimming stripped 5 bases from V and 4 bases from J, with 16 bases between. The CDR3 is made up of 14 amino acids.

This clone showed up just a few times. CDR3 residues: CASSYSRRGAGGGYTF. The CDR3 coding sequence is TGTGCCAGCAGTTACTCAAGGAGGGGCGCTGGGGGTGGCTACACCTTC. The chain carries TRBV6-5 and TRBJ1-2; D may be TRBD1 (5 bases). The germline V gene encodes CDR1 MNHEY and CDR2 SVGAGI. This CDR3 spans 16 amino acids. Between the trimmed V and J ends, which lost 0 bases and 7 bases, there was a span of 18 bases.

The chain is built from TRBV5-6 and TRBJ1-3, with 7 bases identical to TRBD1. The CDR3 runs 14 residues. The V segment lost 4 bases and the J segment 4 bases; nucleotides outside the gene matches: 5. Per the germline V gene, CDR1 is SGHDT and CDR2 is YYEEEE. The CDR3 DNA is TGTGCCAGCAGCGGTAGGGGGCGCGGAAACACCATATATTTT. Translating it yields CASSGRGRGNTIYF.

The rearrangement links TRBV30 to TRBJ2-2; a weak D match, TRBD1 (5 bases). This CDR3 has 14 residues. CDR1 and CDR2 (germline): GTSNPN, SVGIG (reference sequence). V was pared by 4 bases and J by 3 bases, with 12 bases between. CDR3 protein: CAWKKGPHTGELFF. CDR3 nucleotide sequence: TGTGCCTGGAAAAAGGGGCCCCACACCGGGGAGCTGTTTTTT.

The chain uses TRBV19 and TRBJ1-5; no clear D. CDR1 and CDR2 (germline): LNHDA, SQIVND (reference sequence). This CDR3 contains 13 residues. V shed 1 base and J shed 7 bases, with 8 bases lying between them. The DNA for the CDR3 is TGTGCCAGTAGTATAGGGGAGGAGCAGCCCCAGCATTTT. This encodes CASSIGEEQPQHF.

V is TRBV2 and J is TRBJ1-1; 11 bases fit TRBD1. The CDR3 extends over 16 amino acids. Trimming took 7 bases from V and 4 from J; bases not matched to a gene: 11. CDR1 and CDR2 from the germline V gene are SNHLY and FYNNEI. The CDR3 nucleotides read TGTGCCAGCATCAGAAACTCCGGGACAGGGGGCACTGAAGCTTTCTTT. This encodes CASIRNSGTGGTEAFF.

V usage is TRBV2 and J usage is TRBJ2-7; 7 bases match TRBD2. Germline V gene sequence: CDR1 SNHLY, CDR2 FYNNEI. There are 14 residues in the CDR3. The ends lost 8 bases at V and 6 bases at J; junction bases unmatched: 13. This CDR3 is CASGLKRDLGEQYF. DNA for the CDR3: TGTGCCAGCGGGTTAAAGCGGGATCTGGGCGAGCAGTACTTC.

The CDR3 bases are TGCAGCGTTGAAACGGGGTCTTTGGGGGAGCAGTTCTTC. Protein sequence: CSVETGSLGEQFF. V is TRBV29-1 and J is TRBJ2-1, with D maybe TRBD2 (5 bases). The CDR3 sequence is 13 residues long. Trimming removed 2 bases from V and 10 bases from J, with 15 bases in between. Germline CDR1 SQVTM, CDR2 ANQGSEA.

This clone was seen once. The rearrangement links TRBV27 to TRBJ2-3, with unresolved D. Germline V lookup: CDR1 MNHEY, CDR2 SMNVEV (reference sequence). V was cut by 3 bases and J by 0 bases, with 16 bases left in between. This CDR3 spans 17 amino acids. The CDR3 is CASSFSPLSPSTDTQYF. The DNA for the CDR3 is TGTGCCAGCAGTTTTTCCCCCCTTAGCCCGAGCACAGATACGCAGTATTTT.

The chain joins TRBV7-8 to TRBJ1-3; TRBD1 might be the D (5 bases). The CDR3 is 16 residues long. Germline V gene data show CDR1 as SGHVS and CDR2 as FQNEAQ. V dropped 5 bases and J dropped 0 bases, with 14 bases sitting between them. The CDR3 sequence: CASSEMTATSGNTIYF. CDR3 in DNA: TGTGCCAGCAGCGAAATGACAGCGACCTCTGGAAACACCATATATTTT.

This clone showed up just once. The gene calls are TRBV12-3 or TRBV12-4 and TRBJ2-5, with D maybe TRBD2 (5 bases). This CDR3 has 13 residues. V lost 3 bases to trimming and J lost 4 bases, with 9 bases between them. The CDR3: CASSLGRGETQYF. CDR3 bases: TGTGCCAGCAGTTTGGGGAGAGGAGAGACCCAGTACTTC.

This chain joins TRBV15 and TRBJ1-5, with 12 bases lining up with TRBD1. V lost 7 bases to trimming and J lost 1 base; unmatched junction nucleotides: 14. The germline V gene has CDR1 LNHNV and CDR2 YYDKDF (reference sequence). The CDR3 sequence is 19 residues long. In nucleotides, the CDR3 is TGTGCCACCACTAAAAACCTTCCGGGACAGGGGGCGAGCAATCAGCCCCAGCATTTT. Encoded protein: CATTKNLPGQGASNQPQHF.

The V gene is TRBV5-1, the J gene TRBJ2-1; the match to TRBD1 covers 8 bases. Germline V CDR1 and CDR2: SGHRS, YFSETQ. Germline trimming cut 4 bases from V and 4 bases from J; bases unmatched to any gene: 7. The CDR3 is made up of 15 amino acids. The CDR3 reads CASSLGQGAYNEQFF. In DNA, the CDR3 is TGCGCCAGCAGCCTAGGACAGGGCGCTTACAATGAGCAGTTCTTC.

This clone came up once. The V gene is TRBV5-1, the J gene TRBJ2-1; tentatively, D is TRBD2 (6 bases). The CDR3 is 14 amino acids. The germline V gene encodes CDR1 SGHRS and CDR2 YFSETQ. The V end was cut by 3 bases, the J end by 7 bases, with 14 bases between. The CDR3 loop reads CASSSGELWNEQFF. DNA for the CDR3: TGCGCCAGCAGCTCGGGGGAGTTATGGAATGAGCAGTTCTTC.

This clone appeared once. V and J are TRBV24-1 and TRBJ2-3; 15 bases fit TRBD2. Looked up from germline, CDR1 is KGHDR and CDR2 is SFDVKD. Losses at the gene ends were 2 bases for V and 0 bases for J; bases not matched to a gene: 5. The CDR3 runs to 19 residues. The CDR3: CATSDSGLAGGSSTDTQYF. CDR3 sequence (DNA): TGTGCCACCAGTGATTCGGGACTAGCGGGAGGTTCAAGCACAGATACGCAGTATTTT.

The chain links TRBV11-2 to TRBJ2-1; the match to TRBD2 covers 9 bases. This CDR3 is 15 amino acids long. CDR1 SGHAT and CDR2 FQNNGV come from the germline V gene. V trimming: 0 bases; J trimming: 5 bases; junction bases outside the gene matches: 2. CDR3 in amino acids: CASSLDLAGHNEQFF. CDR3 DNA: TGTGCCAGCAGCTTAGATCTAGCGGGACACAATGAGCAGTTCTTC.